A selection of T cell receptor beta chains follows, all from one sample in a study of blood T cell repertoires in COVID-19. Data came from immunoSEQ multiplex PCR; TCRdb stores just in-frame clones and leaves some out. This table holds roughly 300,000 clones, roughly 90% found once. Material: peripheral blood. Receptor source: a man aged 18 to 30 with active or convalescent COVID-19. Both conserved end residues are part of each CDR3. Fields, in order: D gene, J gene, V gene, CDR3 protein. The D gene is left open where the match is weak.

>TRBD1|TRBJ2-7|TRBV7-4
CASRPDRGREQYF
>NA|TRBJ2-2|TRBV6-4
CASSRGNTGELFF
>NA|TRBJ2-5|TRBV11-1
CASSRSPEDQETQYF
>TRBD1|TRBJ2-7|TRBV9
CASSVGLNRGHLSYEQYF
>TRBD1|TRBJ2-1|TRBV27
CASSSGTGGGNEQFF
>TRBD1|TRBJ1-2|TRBV18
CASSPGDRGVEAGYTF
>NA|TRBJ1-5|TRBV5-6
CASSLYVRGFDQPQHF
>NA|TRBJ1-5|TRBV7-2
CASSLAPGNSNQPQHF
>TRBD2|TRBJ2-7|TRBV7-2
CASSLLAGDSEQYF
>TRBD1|TRBJ2-3|TRBV7-3
CASSLNPGGAPDTQYF
>NA|TRBJ1-3|TRBV6-6
CASRPQVSGNTIYF
>TRBD1|TRBJ1-4|TRBV12-5
CASAAQGVGEKLFF
>NA|TRBJ1-5|TRBV6-5
CASSLDRYQPQHF
>TRBD1|TRBJ1-6|TRBV13
CASSTYRGAPLHF
>NA|TRBJ2-2|TRBV7-9
CASSLGSANTGELFF
>TRBD1|TRBJ2-2|TRBV19
CASSISDRARGELFF
>TRBD2|TRBJ2-2|TRBV19
CASSPGTSGVNTGELFF
>TRBD2|TRBJ2-2|TRBV11-2
CASSLEPGGQLFF
>TRBD2|TRBJ2-3|TRBV6-1
CASSELAGGPDTQYF
>TRBD1|TRBJ1-1|TRBV4-1
CASSLNRGPLTEAFF
>NA|TRBJ1-1|TRBV5-1
CASSLRGNTEAFF
>TRBD1|TRBJ1-1|TRBV14
CASSHGQGALTEAFF
>TRBD1|TRBJ1-1|TRBV11-2
CASSLEGQGAPEAFF
>NA|TRBJ2-7|TRBV19
CASSIGRGVNEQYF
>NA|TRBJ1-1|TRBV29-1
CSVEDPRRGRLAFF
>NA|TRBJ1-6|TRBV6-5
CASSYRGWDSPLHF
>NA|TRBJ1-6|TRBV5-1
CASSLNGGASPLHF
>NA|TRBJ2-5|TRBV15
CATSRDREVETQYF
>NA|TRBJ1-1|TRBV11-2
CASSLGRMNTEAFF
>TRBD1|TRBJ1-1|TRBV7-9
CASRLTGTGHSEAFF
>NA|TRBJ1-3|TRBV4-1
CASSQTWTGNTIYF
>TRBD1|TRBJ2-7|TRBV11-2
CASSFQIRWGRGMDEQYF
>TRBD1|TRBJ2-7|TRBV6-6
CASKGAREQYF
>TRBD1|TRBJ1-2|TRBV11-2
CASSFGQGANYGYTF
>NA|TRBJ2-3|TRBV10-2
CASSEGPVSTDTQYF
>NA|TRBJ2-5|TRBV15
CATSRDWGVTGETQYF
>NA|TRBJ2-3|TRBV25-1
CASSESEGGSTDTQYF
>TRBD1|TRBJ2-7|TRBV6-5
CASSLGTGAYEQYF
>NA|TRBJ2-1|TRBV9
CASSVGSVGIGGSYNEQFF
>TRBD1|TRBJ1-6|TRBV5-1
CASSWQTGVVSPLHF
>TRBD1|TRBJ1-5|TRBV27
CASRRGQDGIGSNQPQHF
>TRBD1|TRBJ1-5|TRBV6-5
CASSKQGAHQPQHF
>TRBD1|TRBJ2-7|TRBV9
CASSAGTGMFQQYF
>NA|TRBJ1-1|TRBV5-5
CASSSFNTEAFF
>NA|TRBJ2-1|TRBV21-1
CASSKDPTGTGGTGGKNEQFF
>TRBD2|TRBJ2-5|TRBV11-2
CASSLRERGGPETQYF
>NA|TRBJ1-5|TRBV7-2
CASSTPGPSYSNQPQHF
>NA|TRBJ2-5|TRBV7-2
CASSRGAQETQYF
>NA|NA|TRBV6-5
CASSHHRDRELFF
>NA|TRBJ1-2|TRBV3-1/TRBV3-2
CASSQVRQTINYGYTF
>TRBD1|TRBJ1-2|TRBV2
CASRAGQGRNYGYTF
>TRBD2|TRBJ2-1|TRBV4-1
CASSQVVSLAGVNEQFF
>TRBD1|TRBJ2-1|TRBV11-3
CASSPSPGQGYNEQFF
>NA|TRBJ1-2|TRBV7-9
CASTGGRANYGYTF